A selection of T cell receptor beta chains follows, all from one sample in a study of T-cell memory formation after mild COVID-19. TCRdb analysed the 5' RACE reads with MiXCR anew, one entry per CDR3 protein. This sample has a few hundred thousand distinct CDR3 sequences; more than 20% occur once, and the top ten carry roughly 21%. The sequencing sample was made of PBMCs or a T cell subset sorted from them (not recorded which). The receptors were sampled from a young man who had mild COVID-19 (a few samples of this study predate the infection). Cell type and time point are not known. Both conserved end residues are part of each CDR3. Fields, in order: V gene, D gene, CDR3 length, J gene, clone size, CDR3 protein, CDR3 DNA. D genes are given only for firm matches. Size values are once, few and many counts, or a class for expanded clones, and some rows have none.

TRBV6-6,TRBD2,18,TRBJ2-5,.,CASSFPRGSLAGAETQYF,TGTGCCAGCAGTTTTCCCAGGGGTTCCCTAGCGGGGGCGGAGACCCAGTACTTC
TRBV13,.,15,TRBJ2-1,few,CASSSGTPSAYEQFF,TGTGCCAGCAGCTCCGGGACCCCCAGTGCCTACGAGCAGTTCTTC
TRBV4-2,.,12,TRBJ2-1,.,CASSHEEGRRFF,TGTGCCAGCAGCCATGAAGAGGGGCGTCGATTCTTC
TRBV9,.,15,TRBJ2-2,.,CASSVGSGNPGELFF,TGTGCCAGCAGCGTAGGTTCGGGGAATCCCGGGGAGCTGTTTTTT
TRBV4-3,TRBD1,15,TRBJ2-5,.,CASSPNGQGMETQYF,TGCGCCAGCAGCCCCAACGGACAGGGAATGGAGACCCAGTACTTC
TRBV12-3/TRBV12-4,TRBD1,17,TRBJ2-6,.,CASHAGQGFSGANVLTF,TGTGCCTCACACGCGGGACAGGGTTTTTCTGGGGCCAACGTCCTGACTTTC
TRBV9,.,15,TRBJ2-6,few,CASSERQAGANVLTF,TGTGCCAGCAGCGAGAGACAGGCTGGGGCCAACGTCCTGACTTTC
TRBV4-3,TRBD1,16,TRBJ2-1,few,CASSQSPWDRNNEQFF,TGCGCCAGCAGCCAAAGCCCCTGGGACAGGAACAATGAGCAGTTCTTC
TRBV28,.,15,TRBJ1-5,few,CASGSAGGSNQPQHF,TGTGCCAGCGGGTCCGCCGGAGGTAGCAATCAGCCCCAGCATTTT
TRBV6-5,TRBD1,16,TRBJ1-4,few,CASRPGQGDFNEKLFF,TGTGCCAGCAGACCCGGACAGGGGGACTTTAATGAAAAACTGTTTTTT
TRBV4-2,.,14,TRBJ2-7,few,CASSQGFQGYEQYF,TGTGCCAGCAGCCAAGGCTTCCAGGGCTACGAGCAGTACTTC